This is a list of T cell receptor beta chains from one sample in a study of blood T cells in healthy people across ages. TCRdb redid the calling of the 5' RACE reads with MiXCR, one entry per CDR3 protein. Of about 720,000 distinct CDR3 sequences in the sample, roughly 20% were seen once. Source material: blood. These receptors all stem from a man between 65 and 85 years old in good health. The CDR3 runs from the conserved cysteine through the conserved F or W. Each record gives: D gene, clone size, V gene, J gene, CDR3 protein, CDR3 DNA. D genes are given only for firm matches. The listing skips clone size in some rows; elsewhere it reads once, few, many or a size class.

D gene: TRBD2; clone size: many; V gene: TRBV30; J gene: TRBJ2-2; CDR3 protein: CAWSGVAGVTGELFF; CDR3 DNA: TGTGCCTGGAGTGGGGTAGCGGGAGTTACCGGGGAGCTGTTTTTT
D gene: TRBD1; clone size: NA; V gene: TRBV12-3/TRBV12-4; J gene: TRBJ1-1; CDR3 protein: CASSRRQGGTEAFF; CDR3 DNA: TGTGCCAGCAGCCGCCGACAGGGAGGGACTGAAGCTTTCTTT
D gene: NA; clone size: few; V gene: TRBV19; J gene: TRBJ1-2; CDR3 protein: CASSPNNYGYTF; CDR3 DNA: TGTGCCAGTAGTCCCAATAACTATGGCTACACCTTC
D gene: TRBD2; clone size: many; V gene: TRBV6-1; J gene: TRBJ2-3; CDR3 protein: CASSETSGGSSTDTQYF; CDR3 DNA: TGTGCCAGCAGTGAGACTAGCGGGGGCTCTAGCACAGATACGCAGTATTTT
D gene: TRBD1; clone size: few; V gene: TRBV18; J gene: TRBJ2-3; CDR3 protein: CASSPIFGTERTDTQYF; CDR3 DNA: TGTGCCAGCTCACCAATTTTCGGGACAGAACGCACAGATACGCAGTATTTT
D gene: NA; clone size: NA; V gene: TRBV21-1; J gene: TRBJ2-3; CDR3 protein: CASSATGESADTQYF; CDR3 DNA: TGTGCCAGCAGCGCGACAGGGGAAAGTGCAGATACGCAGTATTTT
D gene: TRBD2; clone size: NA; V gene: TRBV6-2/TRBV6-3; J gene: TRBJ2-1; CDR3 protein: CASSPLWTSGSHNEQFF; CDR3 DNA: TGTGCCAGCAGTCCCCTGTGGACTAGCGGGAGTCATAATGAGCAGTTCTTC
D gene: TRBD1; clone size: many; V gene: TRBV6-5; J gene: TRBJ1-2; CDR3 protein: CASSQLQGGIYGYTF; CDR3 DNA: TGTGCCAGCAGCCAACTACAGGGGGGGATCTATGGCTACACCTTC
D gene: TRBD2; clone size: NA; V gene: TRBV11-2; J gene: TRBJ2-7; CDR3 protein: CASSSGLAGVYEQYF; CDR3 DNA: TGTGCCAGCAGCTCCGGACTAGCGGGTGTCTACGAGCAGTACTTC
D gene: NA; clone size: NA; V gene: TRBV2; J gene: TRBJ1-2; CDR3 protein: CASRAGFGYTF; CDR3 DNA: TGTGCCAGCAGGGCAGGGTTCGGCTACACCTTC
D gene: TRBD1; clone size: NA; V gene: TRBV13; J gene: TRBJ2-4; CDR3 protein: CASSREGGLMLAKNIQYF; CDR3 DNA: TGTGCCAGCAGCCGAGAAGGGGGCCTTATGTTGGCCAAAAACATTCAGTACTTC
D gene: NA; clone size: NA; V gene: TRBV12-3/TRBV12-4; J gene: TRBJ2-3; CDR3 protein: CASTKGQPSTDTQYF; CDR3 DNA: TGTGCCAGCACAAAGGGGCAGCCTAGCACAGATACGCAGTATTTT
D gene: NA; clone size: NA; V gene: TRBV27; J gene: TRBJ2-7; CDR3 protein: CASSLKRHEQYF; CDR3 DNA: TGTGCCAGCAGTTTGAAGAGGCACGAGCAGTACTTC
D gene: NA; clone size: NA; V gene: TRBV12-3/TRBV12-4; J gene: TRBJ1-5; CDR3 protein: CASRPDMGQPQHF; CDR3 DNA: TGTGCCAGCAGGCCAGACATGGGTCAGCCCCAGCATTTT
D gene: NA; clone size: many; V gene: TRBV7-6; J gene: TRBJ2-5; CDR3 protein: CASSLVHSGETQYF; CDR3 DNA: TGTGCCAGCAGCTTAGTCCATAGTGGAGAGACCCAGTACTTC
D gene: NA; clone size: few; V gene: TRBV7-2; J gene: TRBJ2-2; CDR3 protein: CASSSRGVGNTGELFF; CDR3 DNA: TGTGCCAGCAGCTCCAGAGGGGTCGGGAACACCGGGGAGCTGTTTTTT
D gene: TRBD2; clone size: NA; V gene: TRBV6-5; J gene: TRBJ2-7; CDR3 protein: CASGQSASGLYEQYF; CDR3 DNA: TGTGCCAGCGGCCAGTCGGCTAGCGGGCTCTACGAGCAGTACTTC
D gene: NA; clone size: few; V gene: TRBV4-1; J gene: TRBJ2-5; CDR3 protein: CASSQGTQRETQYF; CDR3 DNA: TGCGCCAGCAGCCAAGGCACCCAGAGAGAGACCCAGTACTTC
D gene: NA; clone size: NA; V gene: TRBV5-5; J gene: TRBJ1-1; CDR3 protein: CASSLAGDNTEAFF; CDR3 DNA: TGTGCCAGCAGCTTGGCCGGGGATAACACTGAAGCTTTCTTT
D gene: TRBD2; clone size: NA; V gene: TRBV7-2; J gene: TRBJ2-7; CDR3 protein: CASGTSGFYEQYF; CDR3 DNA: TGTGCCAGTGGGACTAGCGGGTTCTACGAGCAGTACTTC
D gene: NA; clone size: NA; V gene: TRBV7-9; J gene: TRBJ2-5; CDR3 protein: CASSLPSTLLQETQYF; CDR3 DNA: TGTGCCAGCAGCTTACCGAGTACACTGCTTCAAGAGACCCAGTACTTC
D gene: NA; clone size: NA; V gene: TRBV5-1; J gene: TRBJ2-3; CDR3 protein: CASSLADPGTQYF; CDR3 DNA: TGCGCCAGCAGCTTGGCTGACCCAGGTACGCAGTATTTT
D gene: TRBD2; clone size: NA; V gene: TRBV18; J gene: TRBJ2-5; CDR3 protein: CASSPLRTSGPQETQYF; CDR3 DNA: TGTGCCAGCTCACCACTAAGAACTAGCGGCCCTCAAGAGACCCAGTACTTC
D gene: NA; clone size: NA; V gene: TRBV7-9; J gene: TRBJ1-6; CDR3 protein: CASSLEGPNPLHF; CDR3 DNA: TGTGCCAGCAGCTTAGAGGGGCCCAATCCCCTCCACTTT
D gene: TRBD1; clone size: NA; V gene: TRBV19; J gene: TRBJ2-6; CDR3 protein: CASRSQGSGANVLTF; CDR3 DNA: TGTGCCAGTAGATCACAGGGGTCTGGGGCCAACGTCCTGACTTTC
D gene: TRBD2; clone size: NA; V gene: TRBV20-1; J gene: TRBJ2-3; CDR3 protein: CSARRPSGTYSTDTQYF; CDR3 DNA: TGCAGTGCTAGGAGACCTAGCGGAACCTATAGCACAGATACGCAGTATTTT
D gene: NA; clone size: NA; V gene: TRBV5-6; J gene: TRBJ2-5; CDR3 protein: CASSFSAGDQETQYF; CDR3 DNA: TGTGCCAGCAGCTTTTCCGCAGGGGACCAAGAGACCCAGTACTTC
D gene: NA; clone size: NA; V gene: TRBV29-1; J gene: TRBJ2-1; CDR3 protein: CSVPDGYNEQFF; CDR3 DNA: TGCAGCGTCCCGGACGGCTACAATGAGCAGTTCTTC
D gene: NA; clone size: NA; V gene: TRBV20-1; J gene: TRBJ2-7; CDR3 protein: CSAAKGIDEQYF; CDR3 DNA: TGCAGTGCCGCGAAGGGTATAGACGAGCAGTACTTC
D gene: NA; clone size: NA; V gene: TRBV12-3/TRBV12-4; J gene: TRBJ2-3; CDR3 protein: CASRLRTDSTDTQYF; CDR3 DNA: TGTGCCAGCAGGCTCCGGACAGACAGCACAGATACGCAGTATTTT
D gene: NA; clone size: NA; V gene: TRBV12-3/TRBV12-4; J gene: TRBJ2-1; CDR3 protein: CASTVTVHNEQFF; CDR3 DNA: TGTGCCAGCACCGTGACAGTCCACAATGAGCAGTTCTTC
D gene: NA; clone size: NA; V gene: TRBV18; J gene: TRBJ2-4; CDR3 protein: CASSPARAKNIQYF; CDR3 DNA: TGTGCCAGCTCACCCGCCCGGGCCAAAAACATTCAGTACTTC
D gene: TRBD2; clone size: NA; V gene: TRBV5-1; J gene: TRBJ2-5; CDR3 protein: CASRSGRAVDETQYF; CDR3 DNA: TGCGCCAGCCGGAGCGGGAGGGCCGTAGATGAGACCCAGTACTTC